Below are 10 T cell receptor beta chains sequenced from a single sample in a study of blood T cells in healthy people across ages. Then a second PCR, running about 6 to 11 cycles, was carried out with a sample-barcoded 5' primer and a J-beta primer mix. TCRdb recomputed calls from the 5' RACE reads with MiXCR, one row per CDR3 protein. This sample has 1 million or so distinct CDR3 sequences, with more than 40% found just once. Sequences were obtained from blood. All receptors come from a woman aged 60-70 years in good health.

The J gene is TRBJ2-3, the V gene TRBV7-9, with 7 bases matching TRBD1. Germline values: CDR1 SEHNR, CDR2 FQNEAQ (reference sequence). CDR3 size: 15 residues. The junction had 8 bases not matched to a gene; V was cut back by 6 bases and J by 2 bases. The CDR3 protein is CASRDRERDTDTQYF. The CDR3, as DNA: TGTGCCAGCAGAGACAGGGAGAGGGACACAGATACGCAGTATTTT.

V usage is TRBV12-3 or TRBV12-4 and J usage is TRBJ2-5; 12 positions match TRBD2. CDR3 length equals 17 residues. The V and J ends lost 6 bases and 5 bases, in that order; junction bases with no gene match: 13. CDR3 sequence (DNA): TGTGCCAGCAGCAATCCCAAAACTAGCGGGGGGTCGGAGACCCAGTACTTC. It encodes CASSNPKTSGGSETQYF.

The J gene is TRBJ2-1, the V gene TRBV29-1, with TRBD2 as a possible D gene (6 bases). The CDR3 sequence is 13 residues long. Trimming left V 7 bases short and J 8 bases short, with 18 bases between. From germline, CDR1 is SQVTM and CDR2 ANQGSEA. This CDR3 is CSGGTNPGDEQFF. CDR3 DNA sequence: TGCAGCGGCGGGACCAATCCGGGGGATGAGCAGTTCTTC.

J is TRBJ2-5 and V is TRBV27, with TRBD2 matching over 13 bases. With V trimmed by 4 bases and J by 2 bases, 7 bases remained unmatched. The CDR3 runs to 17 residues. Looked up from germline, CDR1 is MNHEY and CDR2 is SMNVEV (reference sequence). The CDR3 loop is CASSSPTSGRGQETQYF. In nucleotides, the CDR3 is TGTGCCAGCAGTTCTCCAACTAGCGGGAGGGGGCAAGAGACCCAGTACTTC.

The chain is built from TRBV29-1 and TRBJ2-1; no clear D gene. The CDR3 has 12 residues. Trimming took 4 bases from V and 2 from J, leaving 6 bases between them. The germline gives CDR1 SQVTM, CDR2 ANQGSEA. The CDR3 loop reads CSVASPYNEQFF. In DNA, the CDR3 is TGCAGCGTTGCGTCCCCCTACAATGAGCAGTTCTTC.

The chain recombines TRBV14 with TRBJ2-7; 7 bases line up with TRBD2. V gave up 4 bases and J gave up 2 bases; unmatched junction bases: 8. The germline gives CDR1 SGHDN, CDR2 FVKESK. This CDR3 has 15 amino acids. DNA for the CDR3: TGTGCCAGCAGCCCCCTAGCGGAAATTACCTACGAGCAGTACTTC. It is translated as CASSPLAEITYEQYF.

This chain connects TRBV2 to TRBJ2-5, with a tentative D call TRBD2 (5 bases). Germline V gene sequence: CDR1 SNHLY, CDR2 FYNNEI. The CDR3 spans 14 residues. Between the trimmed V and J ends, which lost 3 bases and 2 bases, there was a span of 10 bases. CDR3 bases: TGTGCCAGCAGTGACGGGATCCCACAAGAGACCCAGTACTTC. The encoded protein is CASSDGIPQETQYF. Drawing the rest from reference TRBV2 and TRBJ2-5, the complete variable domain is EPEVTQTPSHQVTQMGQEVILRCVPISNHLYFYWYRQILGQKVEFLVSFYNNEISEKSEIFDDQFSVERPDGSNFTLKIRSTKLEDSAMYFCASSDGIPQETQYFGPGTRLLVL.

A remark on this clonotype: One end of the junction is discordant with germline, which a read error may explain. The chain uses TRBV12-3 or TRBV12-4 and TRBJ2-7; D may be TRBD2 (6 bases). Near its end, the DNA agrees better with TRBJ2-5, so the J call may be wrong. The CDR3 has 14 amino acids. CDR3 residues: CASSFRRVQGTQYF. The CDR3 region has the DNA TGTGCCAGCAGTTTCCGGAGGGTCCAAGGGACCCAGTACTTC.

This clonotype was seen a few times. This chain connects TRBV7-6 to TRBJ2-3; the match to TRBD2 covers 9 bases. The CDR3 runs to 19 residues. Looked up from germline, CDR1 is SGHVS and CDR2 is FNYEAQ. Trimming took 5 bases from V and 2 from J; bases not matched to a gene: 17. The CDR3 here is CASSRGGVPNPNFTDTQYF. CDR3 nucleotide sequence: TGTGCCAGCAGCCGCGGGGGGGTACCCAACCCCAATTTCACAGATACGCAGTATTTT.

The chain links TRBV30 to TRBJ1-5; 8 positions match TRBD1. V was clipped by 2 bases and J by 2 bases; unmatched bases: 2. CDR1 GTSNPN and CDR2 SVGIG come from the germline V gene (reference sequence). This CDR3 has 14 amino acids. The CDR3 spells CAWSLGQGNQPQHF. In nucleotides, the CDR3 is TGTGCCTGGAGTCTGGGACAGGGCAATCAGCCCCAGCATTTT.